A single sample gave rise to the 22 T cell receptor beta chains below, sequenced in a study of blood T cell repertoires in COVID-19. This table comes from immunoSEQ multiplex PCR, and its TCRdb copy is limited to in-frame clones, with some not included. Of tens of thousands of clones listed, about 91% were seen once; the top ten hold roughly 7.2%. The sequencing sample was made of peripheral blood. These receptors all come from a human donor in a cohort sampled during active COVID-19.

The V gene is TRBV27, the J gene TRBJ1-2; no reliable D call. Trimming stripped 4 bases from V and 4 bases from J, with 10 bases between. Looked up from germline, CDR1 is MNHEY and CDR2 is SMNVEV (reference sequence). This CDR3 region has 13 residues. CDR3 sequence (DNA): TGTGCCAGCAGTTCGGGATGGGGCTATGGCTACACCTTC. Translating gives CASSSGWGYGYTF.

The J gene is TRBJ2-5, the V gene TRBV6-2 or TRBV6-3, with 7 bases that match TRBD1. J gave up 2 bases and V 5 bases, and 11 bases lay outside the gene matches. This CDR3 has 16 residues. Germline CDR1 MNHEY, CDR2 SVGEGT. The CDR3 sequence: CASSPSTGSWQETQYF. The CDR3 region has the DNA TGTGCCAGCAGTCCGTCGACAGGGTCGTGGCAAGAGACCCAGTACTTC.

The CDR3 protein is CASSLDTGGDYGYTF. The CDR3 region has the DNA TGCGCCAGCAGCTTGGATACAGGGGGGGACTATGGCTACACCTTC. The rearrangement links TRBV5-1 to TRBJ1-2; TRBD1 aligns across 8 bases. The J segment lost 3 bases and the V segment lost 0 bases, leaving 4 bases of the junction unmatched. Germline V gene lookup returns CDR1 SGHRS and CDR2 YFSETQ. The CDR3 length is 15 residues.

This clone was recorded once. CDR3 nucleotide sequence: TGTGCCAGCAGCCGAGGACAGGACACTGAAGCTTTCTTT. Protein sequence: CASSRGQDTEAFF. The chain joins TRBV4-2 to TRBJ1-1, with TRBD1 identical over 7 bases. CDR1 is LGHNA and CDR2 is YNFKEQ in the germline V gene. V shed 4 bases and J 3 bases; nucleotides not matched to a gene: 2. This CDR3 has 13 residues.

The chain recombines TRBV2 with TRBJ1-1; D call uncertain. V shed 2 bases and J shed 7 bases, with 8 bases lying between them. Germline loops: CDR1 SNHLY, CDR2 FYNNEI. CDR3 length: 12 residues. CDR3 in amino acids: CASSETRREAFF. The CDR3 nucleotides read TGTGCCAGCAGTGAAACGAGGCGTGAAGCTTTCTTT.

CDR3 residues: CASGDGRNQPQHF. The CDR3 DNA follows: TGTGCCAGCGGAGACGGGAGGAATCAGCCCCAGCATTTT. The chain links TRBV6-5 to TRBJ1-5, with D unclear. Germline CDR1 MNHEY, CDR2 SVGAGI. The CDR3 consists of 13 residues. Trimming took 8 bases from V and 4 from J, leaving 12 bases between them.

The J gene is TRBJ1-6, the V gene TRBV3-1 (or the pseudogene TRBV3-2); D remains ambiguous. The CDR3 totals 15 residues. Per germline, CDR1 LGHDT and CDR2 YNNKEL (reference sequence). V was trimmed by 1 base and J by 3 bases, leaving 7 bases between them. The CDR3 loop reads CASSQGGGYNSPLHF. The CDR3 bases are TGTGCCAGCAGCCAAGGAGGCGGCTATAATTCACCCCTCCACTTT.

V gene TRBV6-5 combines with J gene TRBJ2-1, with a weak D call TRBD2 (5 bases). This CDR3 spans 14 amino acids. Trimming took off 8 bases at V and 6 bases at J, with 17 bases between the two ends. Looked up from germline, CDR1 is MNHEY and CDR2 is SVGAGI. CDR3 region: CASYPRSTSNEQFF. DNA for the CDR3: TGTGCCAGCTACCCCCGAAGTACTAGCAATGAGCAGTTCTTC.

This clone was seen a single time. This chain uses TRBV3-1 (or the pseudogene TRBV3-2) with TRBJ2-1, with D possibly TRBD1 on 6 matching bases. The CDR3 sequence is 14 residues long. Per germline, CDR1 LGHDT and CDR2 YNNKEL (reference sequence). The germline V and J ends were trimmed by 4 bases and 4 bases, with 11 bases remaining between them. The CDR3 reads CASSRRQEYNEQFF. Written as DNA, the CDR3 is TGTGCCAGCAGCCGGCGACAGGAATACAATGAGCAGTTCTTC.

The DNA for the CDR3 is TGTGCCAGCAGCTTAGGGGCGCCCTTAGGGAACACTGAAGCTTTCTTT. Residues: CASSLGAPLGNTEAFF. V usage is TRBV7-9 and J usage is TRBJ1-1; D uncertain. This CDR3 has 16 amino acids. Trimming removed 1 base from V and 1 base from J, with 13 bases in between. Germline V gene sequence: CDR1 SEHNR, CDR2 FQNEAQ (reference sequence).

CDR3 region: CASSYSWTGAYEQYF. Written as DNA, the CDR3 is TGTGCCAGCAGTTACTCGTGGACAGGGGCCTACGAGCAGTACTTC. The chain uses TRBV6-5 and TRBJ2-7; 9 bases agree with TRBD1. Germline V gives CDR1 MNHEY, CDR2 SVGAGI. The length of the CDR3 is 15 residues. V gave up 0 bases and J gave up 2 bases; unmatched junction bases: 2.

CDR3: CAWGKTGGNEKLFF. DNA of the CDR3: TGTGCCTGGGGCAAGACAGGGGGGAATGAAAAACTGTTTTTT. V usage is TRBV30 and J usage is TRBJ1-4; 9 bases match TRBD1. The V gene's germline CDR1 is GTSNPN and CDR2 SVGIG (reference sequence). J was trimmed by 5 bases and V by 5 bases; bases with no gene match: 6. The CDR3 is 14 amino acids.

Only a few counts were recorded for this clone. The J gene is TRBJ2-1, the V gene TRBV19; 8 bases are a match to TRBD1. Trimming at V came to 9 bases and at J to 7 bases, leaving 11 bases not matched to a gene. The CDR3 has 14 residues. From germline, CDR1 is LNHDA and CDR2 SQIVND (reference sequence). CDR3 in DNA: TGTGCCAGCCGTTGGACAGGGAACAGGAATGAGCAGTTCTTC. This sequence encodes CASRWTGNRNEQFF.

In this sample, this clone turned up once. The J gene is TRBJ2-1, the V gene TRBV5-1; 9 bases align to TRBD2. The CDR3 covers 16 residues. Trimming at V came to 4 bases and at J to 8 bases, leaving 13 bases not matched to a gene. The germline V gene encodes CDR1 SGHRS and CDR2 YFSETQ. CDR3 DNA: TGCGCCAGCAGCGGGGGGACTAGCAGGCTTGAGGATGAGCAGTTCTTC. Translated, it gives CASSGGTSRLEDEQFF. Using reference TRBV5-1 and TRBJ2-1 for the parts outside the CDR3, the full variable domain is KAGVTQTPRYLIKTRGQQVTLSCSPISGHRSVSWYQQTPGQGLQFLFEYFSETQRNKGNFPGRFSGRQFSNSRSEMNVSTLELGDSALYLCASSGGTSRLEDEQFFGPGTRLTVL.

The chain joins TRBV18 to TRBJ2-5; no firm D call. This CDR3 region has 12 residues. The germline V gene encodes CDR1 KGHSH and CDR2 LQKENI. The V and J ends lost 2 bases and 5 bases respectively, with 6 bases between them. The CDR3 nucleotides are TGTGCCAGCTCACCATATATGGAGACCCAGTACTTC. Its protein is CASSPYMETQYF.

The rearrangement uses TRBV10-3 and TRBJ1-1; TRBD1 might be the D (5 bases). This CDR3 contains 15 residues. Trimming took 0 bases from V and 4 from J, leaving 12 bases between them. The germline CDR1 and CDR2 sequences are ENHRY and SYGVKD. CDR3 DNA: TGTGCCATCAGTGAGTCTGCAGGGTCGGGCACTGAAGCTTTCTTT. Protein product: CAISESAGSGTEAFF.

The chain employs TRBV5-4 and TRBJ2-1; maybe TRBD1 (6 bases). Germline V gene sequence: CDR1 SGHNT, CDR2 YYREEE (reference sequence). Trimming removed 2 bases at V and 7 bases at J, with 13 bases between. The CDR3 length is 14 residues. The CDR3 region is CASSLVTGRNEQFF. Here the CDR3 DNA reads TGTGCCAGCAGCTTAGTGACAGGAAGGAATGAGCAGTTCTTC. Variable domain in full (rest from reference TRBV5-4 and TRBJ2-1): ETGVTQSPTHLIKTRGQQVTLRCSSQSGHNTVSWYQQALGQGPQFIFQYYREEENGRGNFPPRFSGLQFPNYSSELNVNALELDDSALYLCASSLVTGRNEQFFGPGTRLTVL.

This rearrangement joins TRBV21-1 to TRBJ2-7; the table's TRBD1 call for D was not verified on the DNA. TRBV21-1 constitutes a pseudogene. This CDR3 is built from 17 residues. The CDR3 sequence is CASSKALSGTGSMEQYF. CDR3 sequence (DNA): TGTGCCAGCAGCAAAGCGCTTTCGGGGACAGGCTCTATGGAGCAGTACTTC.

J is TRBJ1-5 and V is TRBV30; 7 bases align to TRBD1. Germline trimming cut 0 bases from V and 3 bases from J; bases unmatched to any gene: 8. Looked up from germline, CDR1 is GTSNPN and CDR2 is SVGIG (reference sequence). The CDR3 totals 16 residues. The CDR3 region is CAWSVRQGSANQPQHF. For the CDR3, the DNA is TGTGCCTGGAGTGTACGACAGGGTAGCGCCAATCAGCCCCAGCATTTT.

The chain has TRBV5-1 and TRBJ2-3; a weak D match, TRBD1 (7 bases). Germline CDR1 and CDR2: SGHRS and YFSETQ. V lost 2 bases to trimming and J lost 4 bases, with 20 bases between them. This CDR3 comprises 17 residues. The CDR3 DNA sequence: TGCGCCAGCAGCTTCAGTTTGGCCAGGGGGAGGCCAGATACGCAGTATTTT. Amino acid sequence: CASSFSLARGRPDTQYF.

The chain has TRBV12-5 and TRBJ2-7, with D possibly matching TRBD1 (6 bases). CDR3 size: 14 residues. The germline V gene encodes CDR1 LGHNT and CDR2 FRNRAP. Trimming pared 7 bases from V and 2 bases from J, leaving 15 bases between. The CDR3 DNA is TGTGCTAGTGCCGGGGCAGGGGTACCCTACGAGCAGTACTTC. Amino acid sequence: CASAGAGVPYEQYF.

CDR3: CASSETPGSPYEQYF. CDR3 DNA: TGTGCCAGCAGTGAAACACCCGGGTCCCCCTACGAGCAGTACTTC. The chain employs TRBV2 and TRBJ2-7; D is uncertain. The CDR3 loop spans 15 amino acids. Germline values: CDR1 SNHLY, CDR2 FYNNEI. V shed 2 bases and J shed 2 bases, with 13 bases lying between them.